This TCR beta chain was documented in a study of shared clonotypes between healthy human individuals. Study-wide context: Each donor contributed plates that comprised three CD4 naive, three CD4 memory, two CD8 naive and one CD8 memory.

Assay used: immunoSEQ multiplex PCR; TCRdb lists only in-frame clones, some missing. The data contain about 1 million clones, 65% to 80% of them singletons. Donors were Caucasian adults residing in Nashville, Tennessee, USA. Germline V gene data show CDR1 as SGHAT and CDR2 as FQNNGV. The ends were cut back, 1 base at V and 9 bases at J, with 6 bases in the middle. The CDR3 is 11 residues long. General study findings and limits: Generation probabilities of non-shared clonotypes were lower (relative to those shared by all four donors). Naive CD4 clonotype sharing across several donors was about 5.3%.

This clone was counted once. Its antigen is unidentified. The receptor comes from a man in his late teens or twenties in good health. Sequencing used memory CD4+ T cells sorted from blood. Subset noted: CD45RA-negative fraction. The V gene is TRBV11-2, the J gene TRBJ1-2; no firm D call. This chain's CDR3 is CASSLGLSYTF. For the CDR3, the DNA is TGTGCCAGCAGCTTAGGGCTGAGCTACACCTTC.